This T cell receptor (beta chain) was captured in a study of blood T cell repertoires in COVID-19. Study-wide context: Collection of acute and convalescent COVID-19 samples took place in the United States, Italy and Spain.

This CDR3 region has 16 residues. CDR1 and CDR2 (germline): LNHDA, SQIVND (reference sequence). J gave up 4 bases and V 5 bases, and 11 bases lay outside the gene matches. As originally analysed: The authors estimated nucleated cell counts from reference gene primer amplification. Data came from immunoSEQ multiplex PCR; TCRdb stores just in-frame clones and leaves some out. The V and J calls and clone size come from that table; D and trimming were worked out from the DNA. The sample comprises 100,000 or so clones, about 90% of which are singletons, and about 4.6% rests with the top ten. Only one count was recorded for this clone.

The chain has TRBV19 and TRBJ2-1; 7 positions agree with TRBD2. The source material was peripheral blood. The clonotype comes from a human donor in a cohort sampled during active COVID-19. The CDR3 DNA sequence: TGTGCCAGTAGTTCTCAGGCGGGACTACCTTACAATGAGCAGTTCTTC. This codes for CASSSQAGLPYNEQFF.